Listed below are T cell receptor beta chains from one sample, sequenced in a study of cytomegalovirus exposure and HLA in healthy donors. Libraries were prepared by immunoSEQ multiplex PCR; TCRdb keeps only in-frame clonotypes and omits some of them. The sample includes 200,000 to 300,000 clones, around four fifths seen only once; the top ten take roughly 2%. Sample: PBMCs. These receptors were taken from a woman aged 40 to 50 in good health and CMV-seropositive. Both conserved end residues are part of each CDR3. D genes are given only for firm matches. Expanded clones are given a class, and other clones once, few, many or no size at all.

V gene	J gene	D gene	clone size	CDR3 protein	CDR3 DNA
TRBV19	TRBJ1-1	.	.	CASRGGPDTEAFF	TGTGCCAGTAGAGGAGGACCAGACACTGAAGCTTTCTTT
TRBV5-1	TRBJ1-6	.	.	CASSPNPAVGNSPLHF	TGCGCCAGCAGCCCCAACCCGGCGGTGGGTAATTCACCCCTCCACTTT
TRBV7-3	TRBJ2-1	TRBD2	.	CASSLASGSSGGGSSGEQFF	TGTGCCAGCAGCCTCGCTAGCGGGAGTTCTGGTGGGGGGTCCAGCGGTGAGCAGTTCTTC
TRBV7-2	TRBJ1-5	.	.	CASSLEMEWNGNQPQHF	TGTGCCAGCAGCTTAGAGATGGAGTGGAACGGCAATCAGCCCCAGCATTTT
TRBV9	TRBJ1-1	.	.	CASRGGNTEAFF	TGTGCCAGCAGAGGAGGGAACACTGAAGCTTTCTTT
TRBV30	TRBJ2-3	TRBD2	.	CAWSGGVVDTQYF	TGTGCCTGGAGCGGGGGGGTGGTGGATACGCAGTATTTT
TRBV5-1	TRBJ1-5	.	.	CASSGGENQPQHF	TGCGCCAGCAGCGGGGGCGAGAATCAGCCCCAGCATTTT
TRBV5-4	TRBJ2-7	.	.	CATRDSNSYEQYF	TGTGCAACAAGGGACTCCAACTCCTACGAGCAGTACTTC
TRBV7-2	TRBJ2-5	TRBD1	.	CASSLSHGTGQETQYF	TGTGCCAGCAGCTTATCGCATGGGACAGGGCAAGAGACCCAGTACTTC
TRBV7-2	TRBJ2-7	.	.	CASSLSGDETYEQYF	TGTGCCAGCAGCTTGTCGGGAGACGAAACCTACGAGCAGTACTTC
TRBV7-2	TRBJ2-7	.	.	CASSLGRGTYEQYF	TGTGCCAGCAGCTTAGGTCGGGGAACCTACGAGCAGTACTTC
TRBV23-1	TRBJ2-6	.	few	CASSQSGAGANVLTF	TGCGCCAGCAGTCAATCAGGGGCTGGGGCCAACGTCCTGACTTTC
TRBV28	TRBJ1-4	TRBD1	.	CASSMTPGQELSGLFF	TGTGCCAGCAGTATGACTCCGGGACAGGAATTATCGGGCCTGTTTTTT
TRBV11-2	TRBJ1-1	TRBD1	.	CASSSLGGRGPTEAFF	TGTGCCAGCAGCTCACTAGGGGGCAGGGGGCCGACTGAAGCTTTCTTT
TRBV7-6	TRBJ2-7	.	.	CASSLALGGVGYEQYF	TGTGCCAGCAGCTTAGCGTTGGGGGGTGTCGGCTACGAGCAGTACTTC
TRBV6-6	TRBJ1-1	.	.	CASSSRELNTEAFF	TGTGCCAGCAGTTCCCGGGAATTGAACACTGAAGCTTTCTTT
TRBV28	TRBJ1-4	TRBD1	.	CASIQQGNEKLFF	TGTGCCAGCATCCAACAGGGGAATGAAAAACTGTTTTTT
TRBV30	TRBJ2-7	TRBD1	.	CAWTKTGGLYEQYF	TGTGCCTGGACTAAGACAGGGGGCCTGTACGAGCAGTACTTC
TRBV9	TRBJ2-1	.	once	CASSVTGTPNEQFF	TGTGCCAGCAGCGTAACTGGGACTCCCAATGAGCAGTTCTTC
TRBV7-3	TRBJ2-2	TRBD2	.	CASSLNPGLPGELFF	TGTGCCAGCAGCTTAAATCCGGGACTACCCGGGGAGCTGTTTTTT
TRBV19	TRBJ1-1	TRBD1	.	CASSMAAGGNAFF	TGTGCCAGTAGTATGGCGGCAGGGGGGAATGCTTTCTTT
TRBV4-2	TRBJ1-3	TRBD1	.	CASSQDGRGVGNTIYF	TGTGCCAGCAGCCAAGATGGCAGGGGGGTTGGAAACACCATATATTTT
TRBV30	TRBJ2-6	.	.	CAWSSRRASPGANGLTF	TGTGCCTGGAGTTCTAGACGGGCCAGCCCTGGGGCCAACGGCCTGACTTTC
TRBV6-5	TRBJ2-5	TRBD2	once	CASSSGGEETQYF	TGTGCCAGCAGCTCCGGGGGGGAAGAGACCCAGTACTTC
TRBV2	TRBJ2-1	TRBD2	.	CASKGLAGSYNEQFF	TGTGCCAGCAAAGGACTAGCGGGCTCCTACAATGAGCAGTTCTTC